This TCR beta chain is from a study of cytomegalovirus exposure and HLA in healthy donors. Overall study findings and caveats: The later analysis indicated that the majority of CMV-associated TCR beta chains appeared HLA-restricted. Most TCR sequences showed up rarely, but some public TCRs showed up in many donors. In a later analysis, across HLA loci, associated TCR counts were highest for DRB1, lowest for HLA-C.

This CDR3 region has 15 residues. Germline V gene lookup returns CDR1 SGDLS and CDR2 YYNGEE. After removal of 4 bases from V and 0 bases from J, the junction contained 5 bases not matched to a gene. Donors likely had unrecorded immune exposures despite being nominally healthy when sampled. Worth noting for this clone: Its antigen is as yet unknown.

PCR primers comprised 60 Vbeta and 13 Jbeta primers. Clones were read by immunoSEQ multiplex PCR, and TCRdb kept only the in-frame ones, dropping some. The table lists 130,000 to 150,000 clones, approximately 84% of them singletons, with approximately 9.7% in the top ten. V is TRBV9 and J is TRBJ2-5; 8 bases align to TRBD1. The sequence was collected from a woman aged 55-69 years in good health and CMV-seropositive. The sequenced sample was PBMCs. The CDR3 DNA reads as TGTGCCAGCAGCTTAGGACAGGGCCACCAAGAGACCCAGTACTTC. Translating gives CASSLGQGHQETQYF.